Listed below are T cell receptor beta chains from one sample, sequenced in a study of Graves' ophthalmopathy and Graves' hyperthyroidism. MiXCR, run by TCRdb on the multiplex PCR reads, gives a single entry per CDR3 protein. The sample lists about 380,000 distinct CDR3 sequences; approximately 15% were seen once. Sequencing was performed on peripheral blood. These receptors all stem from a woman aged 18-29 years with stable Graves' hyperthyroidism. The CDR3 runs from the conserved cysteine through the conserved F or W. The order of the fields is J gene, V gene, CDR3 protein.

>TRBJ2-5|TRBV29-1
CSVQGGQVHEETQYF
>TRBJ1-1|TRBV6-2/TRBV6-3
CASRLWQGGRNTEAFF
>TRBJ2-7|TRBV6-1
CASSEGDSTRYEQYF
>TRBJ1-1|TRBV12-3/TRBV12-4
CASKTWGSEWGTEAFF
>TRBJ2-1|TRBV19
CASSIVDTDNEQFF
>TRBJ2-7|TRBV7-9
CASRSQGAESSYEQYF
>TRBJ1-6|TRBV7-8
CASRETDYNSPLHF
>TRBJ1-1|TRBV3-1
CASSQDDRGTEAFF
>TRBJ2-2|TRBV4-1
CASSRGDSGGTGELFF
>TRBJ2-7|TRBV20-1
CSASRAGGGSEQYF
>TRBJ2-2|TRBV6-2/TRBV6-3
CASSYFLAGGPNTGELFF
>TRBJ2-2|TRBV19
CASSGDRENTGELFF
>TRBJ2-5|TRBV7-2
CASSFSGFQETQYF
>TRBJ1-1|TRBV5-1
CASSYGTGIMDTEAFF
>TRBJ2-7|TRBV20-1
CSANHDGRVWEQYF
>TRBJ1-1|TRBV6-5
CASSYTDSYTEAFF
>TRBJ1-2|TRBV7-2
CASSGEGYGYTF
>TRBJ2-7|TRBV6-1
CASRDRGISYEQYF
>TRBJ1-5|TRBV20-1
CSARPLGGNQPQHF
>TRBJ1-2|TRBV12-3/TRBV12-4
CASSSSGDNGYTF
>TRBJ1-5|TRBV27
CASSSYNSNQPQHF
>TRBJ2-1|TRBV15
CATSREPDNEQFF
>TRBJ1-1|TRBV19
CASRFRSGTGGARETEAFF
>TRBJ2-2|TRBV12-3/TRBV12-4
CASSFVTGGAGELFF
>TRBJ2-2|TRBV9
CASSVAGATGELFF
>TRBJ1-6|TRBV27
CASSGPGGYNSPLHF
>TRBJ2-7|TRBV6-1
CASGQRNSYEQYF
>TRBJ2-5|TRBV19
CASSMGLPVGETQYF
>TRBJ1-2|TRBV20-1
CSAIGGRGNDGYTF
>TRBJ2-7|TRBV7-2
CASSRYRDRTYEQYF
>TRBJ2-7|TRBV28
CASSRSGGSYEQYF
>TRBJ2-7|TRBV5-1
CASSVGQYEQYF
>TRBJ1-1|TRBV6-1
CASTLHLYTEAFF
>TRBJ2-7|TRBV9
CASSFGTGLSYEQYF
>TRBJ1-1|TRBV7-9
CASRRQDTEAFF
>TRBJ2-7|TRBV6-2/TRBV6-3
CASGSRREAGYEQYF
>TRBJ2-6|TRBV28
CASSLRLPGANVLTF
>TRBJ1-2|TRBV12-3/TRBV12-4
CASKLEGDYGYTF
>TRBJ1-2|TRBV27
CASSLSKTGGNYGYTF
>TRBJ1-5|TRBV29-1
CSVLAANQPQHF
>TRBJ2-5|TRBV7-8
CASRGPTGRLKTQYF
>TRBJ1-2|TRBV6-5
CASSYSWEPEGYTF
>TRBJ1-2|TRBV14
CASSQLRDRIYGYTF
>TRBJ1-1|TRBV9
CASSLGPEHTEAFF
>TRBJ1-2|TRBV11-1
CASSLIGGGRGNYGYTF
>TRBJ1-2|TRBV20-1
CSARDLGISNGYTF
>TRBJ1-2|TRBV27
CASSARQGVYGYTF
>TRBJ2-7|TRBV6-1
CASSEQGTGSYEQYF
>TRBJ1-4|TRBV2
CASNHAKGEKLFF
>TRBJ1-3|TRBV29-1
CSADSPGNTIYF
>TRBJ1-5|TRBV6-1
CASSRQKQPQHF
>TRBJ2-5|TRBV20-1
CSARPAETQYF
>TRBJ1-1|TRBV6-5
CASSYYGQESEAFF
>TRBJ1-2|TRBV11-2
CASSLEQNGYTF
>TRBJ1-2|TRBV5-6
CASNPRTGELYGYTF
>TRBJ1-3|TRBV12-3/TRBV12-4
CASSWQGGNTIYF
>TRBJ1-5|TRBV7-2
CASSYRLGVGGQPQHF